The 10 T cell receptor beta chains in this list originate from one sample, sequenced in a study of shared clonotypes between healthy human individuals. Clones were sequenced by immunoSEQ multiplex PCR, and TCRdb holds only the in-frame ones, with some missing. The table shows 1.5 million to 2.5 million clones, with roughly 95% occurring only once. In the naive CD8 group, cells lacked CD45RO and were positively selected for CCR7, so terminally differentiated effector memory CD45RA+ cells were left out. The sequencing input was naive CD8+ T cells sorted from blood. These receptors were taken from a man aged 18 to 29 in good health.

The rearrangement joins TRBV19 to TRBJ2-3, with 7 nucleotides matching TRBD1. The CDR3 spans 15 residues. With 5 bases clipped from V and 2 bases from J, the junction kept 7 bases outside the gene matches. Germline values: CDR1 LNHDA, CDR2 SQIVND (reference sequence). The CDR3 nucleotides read TGTGCCAGTAGTGGGAAGGGACAGTTCACAGATACGCAGTATTTT. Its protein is CASSGKGQFTDTQYF.

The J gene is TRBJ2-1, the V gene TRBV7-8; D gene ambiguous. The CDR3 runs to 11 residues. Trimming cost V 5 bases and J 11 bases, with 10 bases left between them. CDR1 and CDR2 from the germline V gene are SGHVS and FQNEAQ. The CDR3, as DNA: TGTGCCAGCAGCCTCACAGACAAGCAGTTCTTC. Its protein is CASSLTDKQFF.

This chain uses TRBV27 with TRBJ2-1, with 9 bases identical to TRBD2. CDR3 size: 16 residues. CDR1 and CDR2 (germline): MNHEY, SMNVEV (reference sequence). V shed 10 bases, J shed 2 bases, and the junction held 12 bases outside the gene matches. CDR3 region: CATQRREGLTYNEQFF. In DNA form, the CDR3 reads TGTGCCACCCAAAGGCGGGAGGGCCTTACCTACAATGAGCAGTTCTTC.

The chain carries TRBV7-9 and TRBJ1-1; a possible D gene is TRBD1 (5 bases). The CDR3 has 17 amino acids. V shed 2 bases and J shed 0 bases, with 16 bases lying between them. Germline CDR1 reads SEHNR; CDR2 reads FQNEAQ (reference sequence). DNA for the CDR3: TGTGCCAGCAGCTTAACCGCAGGGAGCCTGATGAACACTGAAGCTTTCTTT. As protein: CASSLTAGSLMNTEAFF.

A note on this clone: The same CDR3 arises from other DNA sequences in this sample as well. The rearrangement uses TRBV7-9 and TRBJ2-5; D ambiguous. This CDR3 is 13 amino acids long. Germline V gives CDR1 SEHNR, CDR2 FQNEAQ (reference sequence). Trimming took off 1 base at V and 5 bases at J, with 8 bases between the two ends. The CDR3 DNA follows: TGTGCCAGCAGCTTAGGGATGGGGGAGACCCAGTACTTC. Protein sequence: CASSLGMGETQYF.

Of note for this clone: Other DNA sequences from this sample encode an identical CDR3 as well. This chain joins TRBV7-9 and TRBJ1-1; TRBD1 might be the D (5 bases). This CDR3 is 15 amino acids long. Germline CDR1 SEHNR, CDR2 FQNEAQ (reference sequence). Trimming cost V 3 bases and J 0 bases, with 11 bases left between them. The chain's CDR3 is CASSLPLGVNTEAFF. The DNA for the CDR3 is TGTGCCAGCAGCTTGCCCTTGGGGGTGAACACTGAAGCTTTCTTT.

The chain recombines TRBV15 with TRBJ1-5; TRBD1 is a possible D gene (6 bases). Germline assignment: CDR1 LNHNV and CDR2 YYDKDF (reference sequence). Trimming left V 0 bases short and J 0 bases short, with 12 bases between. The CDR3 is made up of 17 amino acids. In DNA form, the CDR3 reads TGTGCCACCAGCAGAGATCGTACAGGGTATAGCAATCAGCCCCAGCATTTT. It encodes CATSRDRTGYSNQPQHF.

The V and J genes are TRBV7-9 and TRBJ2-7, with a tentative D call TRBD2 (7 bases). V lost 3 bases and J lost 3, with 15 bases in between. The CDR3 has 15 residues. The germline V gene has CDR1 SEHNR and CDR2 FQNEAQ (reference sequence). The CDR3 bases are TGTGCCAGCAGCTTTGGGGGGGGCGAGGTCTACGAGCAGTACTTC. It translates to CASSFGGGEVYEQYF.

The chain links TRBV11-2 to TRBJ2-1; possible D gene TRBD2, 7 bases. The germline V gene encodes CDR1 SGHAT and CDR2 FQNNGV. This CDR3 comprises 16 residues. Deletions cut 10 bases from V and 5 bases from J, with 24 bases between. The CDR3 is CAITHRGEGLNNEQFF. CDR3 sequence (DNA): TGTGCCATCACCCATAGGGGGGAGGGCCTCAACAATGAGCAGTTCTTC.

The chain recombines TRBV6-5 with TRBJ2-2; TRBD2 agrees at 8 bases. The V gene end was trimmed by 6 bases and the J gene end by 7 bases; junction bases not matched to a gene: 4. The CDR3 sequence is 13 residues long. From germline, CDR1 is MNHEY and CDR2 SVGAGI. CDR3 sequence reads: CASSLGGDGELFF. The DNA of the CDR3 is TGTGCCAGCAGCCTCGGGGGGGACGGGGAGCTGTTTTTT.